This T cell receptor beta chain was captured in a study of T cell changes during pregnancy in multiple sclerosis (dated by TCRdb to about 2019). Concerning the study at large: The study looked at changes in the T cell repertoire across pregnancy in women with multiple sclerosis.

The method was the immunoSEQ multiplex PCR assay. Here the immuneACCESS table is served through TCRdb, limited to in-frame sequences with V and J called. Missing clones are a known gap in these copies; in checked studies unresolved V genes cover under half, and the rest lacks a known reason. In all, the sample holds tens of thousands of clones, and around 90% of those were seen once. Of the sample, 0.45% to 0.6% falls within the top ten clones. The germline V gene supplies CDR1 KGHSH and CDR2 LQKENI. From the cysteine up to the phenylalanine, the CDR3 has a length of 14 residues. The read is trimmed to its CDR3 DNA, 42 bases read in frame from base 1. Unmatched junction bases come to 8, with V trimmed by 5 bases and J by 5 bases. The table lists this clone with a count of one. The antigen it binds to is not known. No qualities accompany the bases; no much larger clone lies one base away.

The receptor chain draws on TRBV18 and TRBJ2-5, with 7 bases in between that match TRBD2. Source: CD4+ T cells from peripheral blood mononuclear cells, taken in the third trimester of pregnancy. This clonotype was obtained from a female donor with multiple sclerosis, enrolled in a pregnancy study. The nucleotide sequence is given as TGTGCCAGCTCATCCCGCAGGGAGGGGGAGACCCAGTACTTC. This codes for CASSSRREGETQYF.